Sequencing of this T cell receptor (beta chain) was carried out in a study of beta chain features in type 1 diabetes. Study-level information: Comparable age, gender and cell yields were observed in patients relative to healthy donors. Broader study findings: Across all four CD4+ subsets, people with type 1 diabetes showed modestly shorter TCRB CDR3s. Patients with type 1 diabetes showed fewer VDJ junction insertions and more deletions.

Over 95% purity was reached by all sorted populations. V was pared by 6 bases and J by 9 bases, with 5 bases between. From germline, CDR1 is LGHNT and CDR2 FRNRAP. The length of the CDR3 is 9 residues. The authors reverse transcribed all of the isolated RNA, so sequencing captured expressed TCRB transcripts. The protocol was immunoSEQ multiplex PCR, while the TCRdb copy is restricted to in-frame clones and leaves out a portion. The sample consists of roughly 220,000 clones, approximately 16% of them appearing once. Turning to this clone: Its antigen is currently unknown.

The V call is TRBV12-5, the J call TRBJ1-2; D is ambiguous. The sequence was collected from a man between 25 and 39 years old with type 1 diabetes. Specimen: naive CD4+ T cells from blood. CDR3 DNA sequence: TGTGCTAGTGGAGGGAGCTACACCTTC. It specifies CASGGSYTF.